Below, 23 T cell receptor beta chains from the same sample are listed, as sequenced in a study of tumor-infiltrating lymphocytes in primary liver carcinoma. Without any cell sorting, roughly 20-30 mg of bulk tissue yielded co-extracted RNA and DNA. The investigators made TCR beta cDNA from 400 to 550 ng total RNA, using a constant-region primer. Libraries covering TCR beta were generated through three nested multiplex PCR rounds (using a slightly modified ARM-PCR). A C-beta reverse primer was combined with TRBV1-TRBV30 forward primers in the first two PCR rounds, and each round had roughly 9 cycles. MiXCR, applied by TCRdb to the multiplex PCR reads, yields one record per CDR3 protein. The sample consists of 48,000 or so distinct CDR3 sequences, around three quarters of them appearing once. Sample: liver tumor tissue from sampling region 3. The subset here: tumor region T3, left-lateral pole. Every receptor here comes from a man in his forties or fifties with primary liver carcinoma and hepatitis B virus infection.

The chain recombines TRBV2 with TRBJ2-5; D might be TRBD1 (6 bases). Germline lookup yields CDR1 SNHLY and CDR2 FYNNEI. Trimming pared 2 bases from V and 5 bases from J, leaving 18 bases between. CDR3 length equals 16 residues. This chain's CDR3 is CASSEPGQTRRETQYF. The CDR3 DNA reads as TGTGCCAGCAGTGAACCTGGACAGACCCGACGGGAGACCCAGTACTTC.

This clonotype was found once. At one of its ends the junction is not consistent with the germline gene, which may arise from a read error. The CDR3 protein is CVSSMVGGIDYGYTF. The CDR3 coding sequence is TGTGTCAGCAGCATGGTAGGGGGTATTGACTATGGCTACACCTTC. This chain connects TRBV6-1 to TRBJ1-2, with D perhaps TRBD1 (6 bases). Germline CDR1 MNHNS, CDR2 SASEGT. This CDR3 is 15 amino acids long.

This clonotype was detected only a few times. A read error may account for a junction end that differs from germline. V is TRBV11-1 and J is TRBJ2-3; TRBD2 aligns across 7 bases. This CDR3 has 16 residues. Germline V gene data show CDR1 as SGHAT and CDR2 as FQDESV (reference sequence). CDR3 loop: CASSRGLAVSTDTQYF. The CDR3, as DNA: TGTGCCAGCAGCAGGGGTCTAGCGGTTAGCACAGATACGCAGTATTTC.

This clonotype was seen many times. The chain combines TRBV7-9 with TRBJ1-2; possibly TRBD1 for D (5 bases). This CDR3 comprises 13 residues. V dropped 1 base and J dropped 6 bases, with 9 bases sitting between them. Germline CDR1 is SEHNR and CDR2 is FQNEAQ (reference sequence). CDR3 loop: CASSLGWGNGYTF. The DNA for the CDR3 is TGTGCCAGCAGCTTAGGGTGGGGGAATGGCTACACCTTC. Full variable domain (remainder filled in from reference TRBV7-9 and TRBJ1-2): DTGVSQNPRHKITKRGQNVTFRCDPISEHNRLYWYRQTLGQGPEFLTYFQNEAQLEKSRLLSDRFSAERPKGSFSTLEIQRTEQGDSAMYLCASSLGWGNGYTFGSGTRLTVV.

Concerning this clonotype: One end of the junction does not line up with germline, which may come from a read error. The V and J genes are TRBV12-3 or TRBV12-4 and TRBJ2-3, with a possible D match to TRBD1 (5 bases). There are 14 residues in the CDR3. The CDR3: CASSLGQGTDTHYF. CDR3 sequence (DNA): TGTGCCAGTAGTTTAGGGCAGGGCACAGATACGCATTATTTT.

Note on this clonotype: One junction end disagrees with the germline gene, perhaps due to a read error. The chain recombines TRBV11-2 with TRBJ2-2; tentatively, D is TRBD1 (6 bases). Looked up from germline, CDR1 is SGHAT and CDR2 is FQNNGV. This CDR3 region has 19 residues. CDR3 DNA: TGTGACAGCAGCTTACATCGAGGGGGAGTGTGCCCGAACACCGGGGAGCTGTTTTTT. It yields the protein CDSSLHRGGVCPNTGELFF.

With respect to this clonotype: One end of the junction fails to match germline, which may point to a read error. The chain uses TRBV6-5 and TRBJ2-7; D ambiguous. CDR3 size: 13 residues. Germline lookup yields CDR1 MNHEY and CDR2 SVGAGI. CDR3 protein: CASSQLSGNDQYF. CDR3 sequence (DNA): TGTGCCAGCAGCCAATTGAGTGGGAACGATCAGTACTTC.

The V gene is TRBV9, the J gene TRBJ2-1, with 11 positions matching TRBD2. There are 16 residues in the CDR3. J gave up 6 bases and V 6 bases, and 11 bases lay outside the gene matches. CDR1 is SGDLS, CDR2 YYNGEE, per germline. The CDR3 DNA is TGTGCCAGCAACGCCCCTATAGCGGGAGGGGGCAATGAGCAGTTCTTC. It yields the protein CASNAPIAGGGNEQFF.

The chain recombines TRBV6-6 with TRBJ2-7; TRBD2 matches at 8 bases. Trimming removed 4 bases from V and 6 bases from J; junction bases left unmatched: 17. This CDR3 is 17 amino acids long. The V gene's germline CDR1 is MNHNY and CDR2 SVGAGI (reference sequence). In nucleotides, the CDR3 is TGTGCCAGCAGTTCATCGGGACTAGTGGGAGGGCCTGGCGAGCAGTACTTC. Translating it yields CASSSSGLVGGPGEQYF.

This clonotype was found once. No conserved phenylalanine or tryptophan ends this CDR3, so it is likely a read error. This rearrangement joins TRBV11-3 to TRBJ2-5, with D tentatively TRBD2 (6 bases). Germline V gene data show CDR1 as SGHNT and CDR2 as YENEEA. The CDR3 sequence is 13 residues long. CDR3 in DNA: TGTGTCAGCAGCAGAGGGACTGTAGAGACCCAGTACTCC. Protein: CVSSRGTVETQYS.

This clonotype was counted at least ten times. The chain combines TRBV6-5 with TRBJ2-5; possibly TRBD2 for D (5 bases). Germline V gene data show CDR1 as MNHEY and CDR2 as SVGAGI. V lost 2 bases to trimming and J lost 4 bases, with 20 bases between them. The CDR3 contains 17 residues. CDR3 amino acids: CASSYRRSDPEAETQYF. The CDR3 DNA sequence: TGTGCCAGCAGTTACAGAAGGTCGGACCCGGAGGCAGAGACCCAGTACTTC.

With regard to this clonotype: Relative to the germline gene, one junction end is altered; a read error may explain this. The rearrangement joins TRBV7-9 to TRBJ2-6; either TRBD1 or TRBD2 may fit D (5 bases each). Germline CDR1 and CDR2: SEHNR and FQNEAQ (reference sequence). This CDR3 is built from 15 residues. This chain's CDR3 is CVSTGEDSGANILTF. The CDR3, as DNA: TGTGTCAGCACCGGGGAAGACTCTGGGGCCAACATCCTGACTTTC.

Points on this clonotype: Relative to the germline gene, one junction end is altered; a read error may explain this. As DNA, the CDR3 is TGTGTCAGCAGTGAGATGCGGACGGGGTATGGCTACACCTTC. The encoded protein is CVSSEMRTGYGYTF. This chain connects TRBV6-1 to TRBJ1-2; D gene ambiguous. Germline-derived CDR1 and CDR2 are MNHNS and SASEGT. This CDR3 has 14 amino acids.

Points on this clonotype: At one end the junction does not follow the germline gene, possibly because of a read error. The chain uses TRBV11-2 and TRBJ2-7; 9 nucleotides agree with TRBD1. The CDR3 sequence is 15 residues long. In germline, CDR1 is SGHAT, CDR2 FQNNGV. CDR3 residues: CASSSTGGWMYEQYF. CDR3 DNA: TGTGCCAGCAGCTCTACAGGGGGCTGGATGTACGAGCAATACTTC.

With regard to this clonotype: A read error may produce the germline difference seen at one junction end. V is TRBV7-9 and J is TRBJ1-3; 9 nucleotides line up with TRBD1. CDR3 length: 15 amino acids. Germline CDR1 SEHNR, CDR2 FQNEAQ (reference sequence). The CDR3 reads CASSPTGGSGDTIYF. The CDR3 bases are TGTGCCAGCAGTCCCACAGGGGGCTCTGGAGACACCATATATTTT.

This clonotype was observed a single time. The gene calls are TRBV28 and TRBJ2-3; 13 positions match TRBD2. The CDR3 extends over 16 amino acids. Looked up from germline, CDR1 is MDHEN and CDR2 is SYDVKM. The V segment lost 6 bases and the J segment 6 bases; nucleotides outside the gene matches: 9. Here the CDR3 DNA reads TGTGCCAGCAGCCACGGACTAGCGGGAGAGGTGGATACGCAGTATTTT. Translating it yields CASSHGLAGEVDTQYF.

The chain uses TRBV29-1 and TRBJ2-5; TRBD2 is a possible D gene (7 bases). With 6 bases removed from V and 6 bases from J, the gap between germline ends came to 14 bases. CDR1 and CDR2 (germline): SQVTM, ANQGSEA. The CDR3 covers 12 residues. The DNA of the CDR3 is TGCAGCGTCGAGGGGGGGGGTAAGACCCAGTACTTC. Amino acids: CSVEGGGKTQYF.

The CDR3 loop reads CASGETSGGVYEQYF. Here the CDR3 DNA reads TGCGCCAGTGGCGAGACTAGCGGGGGTGTCTACGAGCAGTACTTC. The gene calls are TRBV5-1 and TRBJ2-7, with 12 bases identical to TRBD2. Per germline, CDR1 SGHRS and CDR2 YFSETQ. The V gene end was trimmed by 8 bases and the J gene end by 3 bases; junction bases not matched to a gene: 9. CDR3 size: 15 residues.

On this clonotype itself: One end of the junction is discordant with germline, which a read error may explain. The gene calls are TRBV11-2 and TRBJ2-7, with TRBD1 identical over 7 bases. CDR3 size: 15 residues. Germline-derived CDR1 and CDR2 are SGHAT and FQNNGV. The CDR3 region is CASSQYSRGGYEQYF. CDR3 bases: TGTGCCAGCAGCCAATATTCGCGAGGGGGCTACGAGCAATATTTC.

Regarding this clonotype: Here the CDR3 omits its conserved ending phenylalanine or tryptophan, so a read error is the likely source. The chain has TRBV14 and TRBJ1-1; the D gene is possibly TRBD1 (5 bases). This CDR3 contains 15 residues. The germline CDR1 and CDR2 sequences are SGHDN and FVKESK. The CDR3 region has the DNA TGTGTCAGCAGCCAAGGGGTCTCCCCAGTGACTGAAGCTTTCATT. As protein: CVSSQGVSPVTEAFI.

CDR3 sequence (DNA): TGTGCCAGTAGCACCGGGCTCGGGGAGACCCAGTACTTC. It specifies CASSTGLGETQYF. The chain uses TRBV13 and TRBJ2-5; no definite D call. The germline gives CDR1 PRHDT, CDR2 FYEKMQ (reference sequence). The CDR3 is made up of 13 amino acids. V dropped 9 bases and J dropped 5 bases, with 16 bases sitting between them.

Concerning this clonotype itself: A much bigger clone sits one base away, suggesting this may be a read error. V gene TRBV7-9 combines with J gene TRBJ2-1; 8 bases agree with TRBD2. The CDR3 sequence is 15 residues long. Unmatched junction bases numbered 6, after V lost 5 bases and J lost 3 bases. The germline V gene has CDR1 SEHNR and CDR2 FQNEAQ (reference sequence). The CDR3 protein is CASSTGGGDYNEQFF. Here the CDR3 DNA reads TGTGCCAGCAGCACCGGGGGGGGAGACTACAATGAGCAGTTCTTC.

The chain combines TRBV28 with TRBJ2-7; D is perhaps TRBD2 (6 bases). The V gene's germline CDR1 is MDHEN and CDR2 SYDVKM. The CDR3 has 12 amino acids. The CDR3 nucleotides read TGTGCTTCCGTCCCGGGGGCCTACGAGCAGTACTTC. Protein sequence: CASVPGAYEQYF.